The table lists the clone carrying this T cell receptor (beta chain) with many counts. Its antigen is not known. Germline V gives CDR1 SGHAT, CDR2 FQNNGV. The CDR3 runs to 12 residues. V shed 1 base and J shed 7 bases, with 7 bases lying between them. The data were obtained in a study of CD8+ T cells in alopecia areata. General study findings and limits: Scalp samples also yield sequences of resident alphabeta T cells from normal skin. Although TCR sharing was seen in mice, sharing across patients was less clear, possibly for HLA-related reasons.

Treatment given: oral pan-JAK inhibitor, 5-10 mg twice daily. It was cDNA, reverse transcribed from extracted RNA, that served as the sequencing template. The data were produced by immunoSEQ multiplex PCR, yet TCRdb's version contains in-frame clones alone and is incomplete. The top ten clones hold more than 15% of a sample with some 100,000 clones, 40% to 50% of them seen once. The sequence was obtained from a human donor with alopecia areata. The chain combines TRBV11-2 with TRBJ1-1; D call uncertain. The sample was CD8+ T cells sorted from blood, taken at week 24, from a patient treated with tofacitinib. CDR3 sequence: CASSLGQLEAFF. CDR3 nucleotide sequence: TGTGCCAGCAGCTTAGGGCAGCTTGAAGCTTTCTTT.